This T cell receptor beta chain was recorded in a study of OX40 agonist ivuxolimab in advanced cancers. Clones were read by immunoSEQ multiplex PCR, and TCRdb kept only the in-frame ones, dropping some. The repertoire has 95,000 to 150,000 clones, around 93% of them found once; the top ten carry over 0.15%. Study-level points and caveats: Certain nonresponders additionally had low normalized T-cell clonal expansion. In the expanded peripheral T cells, antigen specificity was never determined. CD8+ T cells averaged more expanded clones than CD4+. Clonal expansion in partial responders at 0.1-3.0 mg/kg ranked among the lowest.

The CDR3 length is 15 residues. From germline, CDR1 is SNHLY and CDR2 FYNNEI. V was shortened by 4 bases and J by 0 bases, with 10 bases between the two germline ends. A note on this clone: Its antigen is currently unknown.

The source material was CD4+ or CD8+ T cells sorted from blood, sampled in a trial of the OX40 agonist ivuxolimab. The receptor was derived from an adult with an advanced solid tumor such as melanoma, head and neck, liver or kidney cancer. The chain uses TRBV2 and TRBJ2-4; no clear D gene. CDR3 sequence: CASSGQPLAKNIQYF. The CDR3 nucleotides read TGTGCCAGCAGTGGACAACCTTTAGCCAAAAACATTCAGTACTTC.